This T cell receptor (beta chain) was sequenced for a study of cytotoxic CD8 clonotypes in ibrutinib-treated CLL. Study background: Collecting the response samples happened after a median 12 months of treatment, with a range of 6 to 36.

Profiled with immunoSEQ multiplex PCR; TCRdb holds only in-frame clones, not every one. The sample contains 300,000 to 350,000 clones, 70% to 80% of which appear only once. Of note for this clone: Its antigen is not known.

Regarding the study as a whole: Clonality went up at ibrutinib response and then declined back toward baseline at progression. Contraction or stability on treatment characterized the public clonotypes, which were uncommon.

This receptor was identified in a human donor with chronic lymphocytic leukemia. The sample in question was PBMCs, obtained before ibrutinib treatment.

The CDR3 bases are TGTGCCAGCAGCCCCGGCGGCGGTCCGGCCAAAAACATTCAGTACTTC. As protein: CASSPGGGPAKNIQYF. V gene TRBV7-9 combines with J gene TRBJ2-4, with unresolved D. V shed 5 bases and J shed 1 base, with 15 bases lying between them. The CDR3 is 16 amino acids. CDR1 is SEHNR, CDR2 FQNEAQ, per germline (reference sequence).